The TCR beta chain under discussion was sequenced for a study of beta chain features in type 1 diabetes. Broader study findings: A greater similarity of naive, central memory and Treg TCRB repertoires was seen among patients than among healthy donors. VDJ junctions in type 1 diabetes patients carried more deletions and fewer insertions. Within each of all four CD4+ subsets, Type 1 diabetes patients had TCRB CDR3s that were moderately but significantly shorter.

Trimming at V came to 4 bases and at J to 7 bases, leaving 4 bases not matched to a gene. Germline V gene sequence: CDR1 SGHRS, CDR2 YFSETQ. The CDR3 contains 14 residues. TCRB transcripts that were expressed got sequenced, as all of the isolated RNA had been reverse transcribed. Method: immunoSEQ multiplex PCR; TCRdb's copy keeps in-frame clones and lacks some. The table includes 620,000 or so clones, less than 20% detected once. A note on this clone: Its matching antigen is unknown.

The chain has TRBV5-1 and TRBJ1-6; TRBD1 matches 8 bases. The source of this sequence is a man aged 18-30 years in good health. Material for sequencing was naive CD4+ T cells from blood. CDR3 in amino acids: CASSATGANSPLHF. The DNA for the CDR3 is TGCGCCAGCAGCGCGACAGGGGCAAATTCACCCCTCCACTTT.